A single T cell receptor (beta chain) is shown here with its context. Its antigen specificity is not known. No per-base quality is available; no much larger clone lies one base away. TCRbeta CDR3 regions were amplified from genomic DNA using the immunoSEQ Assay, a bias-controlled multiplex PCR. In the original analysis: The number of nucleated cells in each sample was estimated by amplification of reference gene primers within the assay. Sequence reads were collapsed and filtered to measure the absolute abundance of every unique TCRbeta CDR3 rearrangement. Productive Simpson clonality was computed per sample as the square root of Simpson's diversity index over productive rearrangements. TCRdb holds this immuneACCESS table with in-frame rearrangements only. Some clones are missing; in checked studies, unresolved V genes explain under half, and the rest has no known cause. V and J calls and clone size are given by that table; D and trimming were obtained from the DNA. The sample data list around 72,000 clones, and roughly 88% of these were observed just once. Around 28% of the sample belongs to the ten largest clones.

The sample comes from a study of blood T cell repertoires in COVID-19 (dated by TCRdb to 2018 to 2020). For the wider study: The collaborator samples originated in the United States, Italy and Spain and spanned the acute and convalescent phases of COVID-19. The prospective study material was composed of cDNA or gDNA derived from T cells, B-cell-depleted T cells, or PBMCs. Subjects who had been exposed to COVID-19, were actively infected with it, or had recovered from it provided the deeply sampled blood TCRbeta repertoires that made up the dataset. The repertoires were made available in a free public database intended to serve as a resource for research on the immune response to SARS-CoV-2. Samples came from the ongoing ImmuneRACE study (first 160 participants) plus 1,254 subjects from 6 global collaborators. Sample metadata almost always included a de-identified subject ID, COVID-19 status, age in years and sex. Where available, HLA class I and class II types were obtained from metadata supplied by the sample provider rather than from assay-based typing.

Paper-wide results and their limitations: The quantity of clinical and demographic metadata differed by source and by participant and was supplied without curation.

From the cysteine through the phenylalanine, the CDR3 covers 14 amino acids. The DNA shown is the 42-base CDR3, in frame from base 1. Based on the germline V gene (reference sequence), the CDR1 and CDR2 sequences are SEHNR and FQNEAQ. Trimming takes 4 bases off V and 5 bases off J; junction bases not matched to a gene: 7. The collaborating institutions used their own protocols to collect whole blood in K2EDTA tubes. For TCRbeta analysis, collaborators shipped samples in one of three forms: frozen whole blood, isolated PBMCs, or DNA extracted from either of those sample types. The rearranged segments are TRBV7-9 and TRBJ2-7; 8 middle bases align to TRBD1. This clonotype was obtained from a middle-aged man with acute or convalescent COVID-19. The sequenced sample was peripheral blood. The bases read TGTGCCAGCAGCTCCCAGCAGGGGGCAAACGAGCAGTACTTC. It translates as CASSSQQGANEQYF.